This T cell receptor beta chain was identified in a study of T cells in women clearing cervical HPV infection. Whole-study findings and limits: CIN3+ cases had significantly higher TCR repertoire richness than controls, but evenness did not differ.

In regard to this clone: Its antigen remains unidentified. The CDR3 end falls 3 residues outside the read, so it is completed with the germline J gene.

Germline assignment: CDR1 SGHAT and CDR2 FQNNGV. The CDR3 spans 13 residues. Germline trimming cut 7 bases from V and 3 bases from J; bases unmatched to any gene: 3. Sequencing used immunoSEQ multiplex PCR; TCRdb keeps in-frame clones, though not all of them. Here the sample table reports about 32,000 clones. The TCR originated in a woman between 18 and 70 years old with a cervical HPV16 infection that either progressed to CIN3+ or cleared (not recorded which). The chain joins TRBV11-2 to TRBJ2-7; TRBD1 aligns across 10 bases. The sample comprised blood buffy coat. Incomplete CDR3 DNA: TGTGCCAGCACCTGGGACAGGGGCTACGAG. Its translation: CASTWDRGYE. The whole CDR3 region reads CASTWDRGYEQYF.